This TCR beta chain was profiled in a study of vaccination and CD4 T cells after COVID-19. Study-wide background: Each individual in the study obtained two doses of BNT162b2 or mRNA-1273 vaccine.

The CDR3 sequence is 14 residues long. V shed 5 bases and J 4 bases; nucleotides not matched to a gene: 4. The V gene's germline CDR1 is MNHNS and CDR2 SASEGT. At the Johns Hopkins FTIC core, DNA taken from cultured CD4+ T cells was sequenced by way of the Oncomine TCR Beta short-read assay. TCRdb itself ran the PCR reads through MiXCR, one entry per CDR3 protein. The sample shows under 25,000 distinct CDR3 sequences, roughly 24% of them seen only once. This clonotype was recorded a few times. The antigen is undetermined. Treatment given: approximately 9-day PBMC culture with coronavirus spike peptide pools or control peptides (ViraFEST assay).

The sequenced sample was cultured CD4+ T cells from blood. The receptor comes from a human donor with COVID-19. The gene calls are TRBV6-1 and TRBJ1-1; TRBD1 aligns across 10 bases. Here the CDR3 DNA reads TGTGCCAGCAGTCGACAGGGGGCACTCACTGAAGCTTTCTTT. Protein product: CASSRQGALTEAFF.